Below, 6 T cell receptor beta chains from the same sample are listed, as sequenced in a study of monozygotic twins with cystic fibrosis. Sequencing used immunoSEQ multiplex PCR; TCRdb keeps in-frame clones, though not all of them. The sample comprises under 20,000 clones, around 97% of which are singletons, and under 2.5% rests with the top ten. Specimen: blood. These receptors came from a woman in her thirties with cystic fibrosis.

The gene calls are TRBV19 and TRBJ1-2; tentatively, D is TRBD1 (6 bases). CDR3 length: 18 amino acids. Germline-derived CDR1 and CDR2 are LNHDA and SQIVND (reference sequence). Trimming pared 6 bases from V and 0 bases from J, leaving 23 bases between. The CDR3 nucleotides are TGTGCCAGTAGGGGACAACTGGGCCGAAACAATACTAACTATGGCTACACCTTC. It codes for CASRGQLGRNNTNYGYTF. Complete variable domain (other parts from reference TRBV19 and TRBJ1-2): DGGITQSPKYLFRKEGQNVTLSCEQNLNHDAMYWYRQDPGQGLRLIYYSQIVNDFQKGDIAEGYSVSREKKESFPLTVTSAQKNPTAFYLCASRGQLGRNNTNYGYTFGSGTRLTVV.

J is TRBJ2-7 and V is TRBV30, with TRBD1 matching 9 bases. The CDR3 length is 16 residues. Trimming at V came to 4 bases and at J to 1 base, leaving 11 bases not matched to a gene. CDR1 and CDR2 from the germline V gene are GTSNPN and SVGIG (reference sequence). CDR3 DNA: TGTGCCTGGAACCTCAAACCGGGACAGGGTTCCTACGAGCAGTACTTC. It is translated as CAWNLKPGQGSYEQYF.

Here the CDR3 DNA reads TGTGCCAGCAGCTCTCCGGGATACTCCTACGAGCAGTACTTC. It is translated as CASSSPGYSYEQYF. V gene TRBV7-2 combines with J gene TRBJ2-7; TRBD2 is a possible D gene (5 bases). Germline CDR1 reads SGHTA; CDR2 reads FQGNSA. The CDR3 covers 14 residues. With 4 bases removed from V and 0 bases from J, the gap between germline ends came to 10 bases.

This chain joins TRBV20-1 and TRBJ1-1, with D hard to call. This CDR3 region has 11 residues. The V end was cut by 5 bases, the J end by 1 base, with 5 bases between. CDR1 and CDR2 from the germline V gene are DFQATT and SNEGSKA (reference sequence). CDR3 DNA: TGCAGTGCTCCACCGAACACTGAAGCTTTCTTT. It is translated as CSAPPNTEAFF.

This chain joins TRBV28 and TRBJ2-7; D remains ambiguous. CDR1 MDHEN and CDR2 SYDVKM come from the germline V gene. This CDR3 spans 13 amino acids. The germline V and J ends were trimmed by 4 bases and 3 bases, with 10 bases remaining between them. The DNA of the CDR3 is TGTGCCAGCAGTTGGCTCGTCGGCTACGAGCAGTACTTC. Translating it yields CASSWLVGYEQYF.

The rearrangement links TRBV18 to TRBJ1-5; possibly TRBD1 for D (6 bases). Looked up from germline, CDR1 is KGHSH and CDR2 is LQKENI. The CDR3 consists of 13 residues. Trimming took 2 bases from V and 6 from J, leaving 8 bases between them. The CDR3 DNA reads TGTGCCAGCTCACCATCAGGGGCTCAGCCCCAGCATTTT. Translated: CASSPSGAQPQHF.